This is a list of T cell receptor beta chains from one sample in a study of T cell clonotyping in hematopoietic cell transplantation. Profiling relied on immunoSEQ multiplex PCR, and the TCRdb table lists in-frame clones only, not all of them. The table shows 29,000 or so clones, with around 90% occurring only once. The source was PBMCs, collected 100 days after allogeneic stem cell transplant. Receptors originate from a female patient between 50 and 59 years old who had an allogeneic stem cell transplant from a related donor, so the T cells may come from the graft donor. Some clones in this sample may be carry-over from other donors' samples. CDR3s include the opening cysteine and the closing phenylalanine or tryptophan. A D gene is named only where the DNA matches it firmly. A clone size is listed for some rows: how often the clone was seen (once, few, many), or a class if it is expanded.

d_gene: .
j_gene: TRBJ2-1
abundance: medium-sized
v_gene: TRBV7-9
CDR3aa: CASSLSGTPPENEQFF
CDR3nt: TGTGCCAGCAGCTTATCGGGCACCCCTCCAGAGAATGAGCAGTTCTTC

d_gene: TRBD2
j_gene: TRBJ2-3
abundance: .
v_gene: TRBV7-2
CDR3aa: CASSPVASGGGIDTQYF
CDR3nt: TGTGCCAGCAGCCCAGTGGCTAGCGGGGGGGGTATAGATACGCAGTATTTT

d_gene: .
j_gene: TRBJ2-4
abundance: .
v_gene: TRBV27
CDR3aa: CASSLSGGAPVNIQYF
CDR3nt: TGTGCCAGCAGTTTATCAGGGGGGGCCCCCGTAAACATTCAGTACTTC

d_gene: .
j_gene: TRBJ2-7
abundance: .
v_gene: TRBV6-4
CDR3aa: CASRKVLGWRGYEQYF
CDR3nt: TGTGCCAGCAGAAAGGTCCTTGGATGGCGGGGTTACGAGCAGTACTTC

d_gene: TRBD1
j_gene: TRBJ1-5
abundance: .
v_gene: TRBV7-7
CDR3aa: CAGSPRQGARNQPQHF
CDR3nt: TGTGCCGGCAGCCCTCGACAGGGGGCGCGGAATCAGCCCCAGCATTTT

d_gene: TRBD2
j_gene: TRBJ2-7
abundance: .
v_gene: TRBV4-1
CDR3aa: CASSQTPAGPYEQYF
CDR3nt: TGCGCCAGCAGCCAGACCCCAGCGGGACCCTACGAGCAGTACTTC

d_gene: .
j_gene: TRBJ1-3
abundance: .
v_gene: TRBV2
CDR3aa: CASSEGVSSGNTIYF
CDR3nt: TGTGCCAGCAGTGAGGGTGTGTCCTCTGGAAACACCATATATTTT

d_gene: .
j_gene: TRBJ1-2
abundance: .
v_gene: TRBV29-1
CDR3aa: CSVDRLDGYTF
CDR3nt: TGCAGCGTTGACAGGTTGGATGGCTACACCTTC

d_gene: TRBD1
j_gene: TRBJ2-3
abundance: .
v_gene: TRBV7-9
CDR3aa: CASSAWDRGQDTQYF
CDR3nt: TGTGCCAGCAGCGCGTGGGACAGGGGGCAAGATACGCAGTATTTT

d_gene: .
j_gene: TRBJ2-3
abundance: .
v_gene: TRBV2
CDR3aa: CASSGQRGIGTQYF
CDR3nt: TGTGCCAGCAGTGGGCAGCGAGGAATTGGTACGCAGTATTTT

d_gene: TRBD2
j_gene: TRBJ2-1
abundance: .
v_gene: TRBV7-9
CDR3aa: CASSLGAGVNSYNEQFF
CDR3nt: TGTGCCAGCAGCTTAGGTGCGGGGGTGAACTCCTACAATGAGCAGTTCTTC

d_gene: .
j_gene: TRBJ1-4
abundance: .
v_gene: TRBV19
CDR3aa: CASRRPGIRGEKLFF
CDR3nt: TGTGCCAGTAGGCGTCCCGGGATCCGGGGCGAAAAACTGTTTTTT

d_gene: .
j_gene: TRBJ1-1
abundance: .
v_gene: TRBV9
CDR3aa: CASSVLRGGMNTEAFF
CDR3nt: TGTGCCAGCAGCGTCCTAAGGGGGGGGATGAACACTGAAGCTTTCTTT

d_gene: .
j_gene: TRBJ1-5
abundance: .
v_gene: TRBV2
CDR3aa: CASSDRQGYNQPQHF
CDR3nt: TGTGCCAGCAGTGACAGGCAGGGTTACAATCAGCCCCAGCATTTT

d_gene: .
j_gene: TRBJ2-5
abundance: .
v_gene: TRBV9
CDR3aa: CASSHPEGAQETQYF
CDR3nt: TGTGCCAGCAGTCACCCCGAAGGGGCCCAAGAGACCCAGTACTTC

d_gene: .
j_gene: TRBJ1-1
abundance: once
v_gene: TRBV4-1
CDR3aa: CASSQDRRVGTEAFF
CDR3nt: TGCGCCAGCAGCCAAGACCGGAGGGTCGGTACTGAAGCTTTCTTT

d_gene: .
j_gene: TRBJ1-5
abundance: .
v_gene: TRBV11-3
CDR3aa: CASSTYSNQPQHF
CDR3nt: TGTGCCAGCAGCACGTATAGCAATCAGCCCCAGCATTTT

d_gene: .
j_gene: TRBJ1-1
abundance: .
v_gene: TRBV7-9
CDR3aa: CASSFSGAEMGAFF
CDR3nt: TGTGCCAGCAGCTTCTCAGGGGCGGAAATGGGAGCTTTCTTT

d_gene: .
j_gene: TRBJ1-6
abundance: .
v_gene: TRBV14
CDR3aa: CASSQDRVSNSPLHF
CDR3nt: TGTGCCAGCAGCCAAGATCGGGTTAGCAATTCACCCCTCCACTTT

d_gene: .
j_gene: TRBJ2-1
abundance: .
v_gene: TRBV6-5
CDR3aa: CASSLGFSYNEQFF
CDR3nt: TGTGCCAGCAGTTTGGGGTTCTCCTACAATGAGCAGTTCTTC

d_gene: .
j_gene: TRBJ1-4
abundance: once
v_gene: TRBV4-2
CDR3aa: CASSQRGAEKLFF
CDR3nt: TGTGCCAGCAGCCAACGAGGAGCTGAAAAACTGTTTTTT

d_gene: TRBD1
j_gene: TRBJ1-2
abundance: .
v_gene: TRBV5-6
CDR3aa: CASSRTGGIYGYTF
CDR3nt: TGTGCCAGCAGCCGGACAGGGGGCATCTATGGCTACACCTTC

d_gene: TRBD1
j_gene: TRBJ1-2
abundance: once
v_gene: TRBV6-1
CDR3aa: CASRPGQGAPYGYTF
CDR3nt: TGTGCCAGCAGGCCGGGACAGGGGGCTCCTTATGGCTACACCTTC

d_gene: .
j_gene: TRBJ1-1
abundance: .
v_gene: TRBV7-2
CDR3aa: CANQPNTEAFF
CDR3nt: TGTGCCAACCAGCCTAACACTGAAGCTTTCTTT

d_gene: TRBD1
j_gene: TRBJ1-2
abundance: .
v_gene: TRBV5-1
CDR3aa: CASSLEGQGRAYTF
CDR3nt: TGCGCCAGCAGCTTGGAGGGACAGGGGAGGGCCTACACCTTC

d_gene: TRBD1
j_gene: TRBJ1-4
abundance: .
v_gene: TRBV2
CDR3aa: CASSPRQGRNEKLFF
CDR3nt: TGTGCCAGCAGCCCACGACAGGGGAGGAACGAAAAACTGTTTTTT

d_gene: TRBD1
j_gene: TRBJ2-2
abundance: once
v_gene: TRBV7-9
CDR3aa: CASSAGWTGITGELFF
CDR3nt: TGTGCCAGCAGCGCAGGATGGACAGGAATCACCGGGGAGCTGTTTTTT

d_gene: .
j_gene: TRBJ2-3
abundance: .
v_gene: TRBV19
CDR3aa: CASSSRGSTDTQYF
CDR3nt: TGTGCCAGTAGTTCGCGGGGCAGCACAGATACGCAGTATTTT

d_gene: .
j_gene: TRBJ1-3
abundance: .
v_gene: TRBV2
CDR3aa: CASTGRRDSGNTIYF
CDR3nt: TGTGCCAGCACAGGGCGGAGGGACTCTGGAAACACCATATATTTT

d_gene: .
j_gene: TRBJ1-2
abundance: .
v_gene: TRBV6-5
CDR3aa: CASSADYGYTF
CDR3nt: TGTGCCAGCTCGGCCGACTATGGCTACACCTTC

d_gene: .
j_gene: TRBJ2-6
abundance: .
v_gene: TRBV28
CDR3aa: CASSSGANVLTF
CDR3nt: TGTGCCAGCAGTTCTGGGGCCAACGTCCTGACTTTC

d_gene: .
j_gene: TRBJ1-3
abundance: .
v_gene: TRBV7-9
CDR3aa: CASSNSGNTIYF
CDR3nt: TGTGCCAGCAGTAACTCTGGAAACACCATATATTTT

d_gene: .
j_gene: TRBJ2-1
abundance: .
v_gene: TRBV11-1
CDR3aa: CASSLGAASRYNEQFF
CDR3nt: TGTGCCAGCAGCTTAGGGGCAGCGAGCCGTTACAATGAGCAGTTCTTC

d_gene: .
j_gene: TRBJ2-7
abundance: .
v_gene: TRBV6-1
CDR3aa: CASSEQFLYEQYF
CDR3nt: TGTGCCAGCAGTGAACAGTTTCTCTACGAGCAGTACTTC

d_gene: TRBD2
j_gene: TRBJ2-3
abundance: .
v_gene: TRBV5-6
CDR3aa: CASREGLGPDTQYF
CDR3nt: TGTGCCAGCAGGGAAGGACTAGGTCCAGATACGCAGTATTTT

d_gene: .
j_gene: TRBJ1-5
abundance: medium-sized
v_gene: TRBV7-9
CDR3aa: CASGTDNQPQHF
CDR3nt: TGTGCCAGCGGGACGGATAATCAGCCCCAGCATTTT

d_gene: TRBD2
j_gene: TRBJ2-7
abundance: few
v_gene: TRBV7-9
CDR3aa: CASSLAGLGHYEQYF
CDR3nt: TGTGCCAGCAGCTTAGCGGGACTAGGGCACTACGAGCAGTACTTC